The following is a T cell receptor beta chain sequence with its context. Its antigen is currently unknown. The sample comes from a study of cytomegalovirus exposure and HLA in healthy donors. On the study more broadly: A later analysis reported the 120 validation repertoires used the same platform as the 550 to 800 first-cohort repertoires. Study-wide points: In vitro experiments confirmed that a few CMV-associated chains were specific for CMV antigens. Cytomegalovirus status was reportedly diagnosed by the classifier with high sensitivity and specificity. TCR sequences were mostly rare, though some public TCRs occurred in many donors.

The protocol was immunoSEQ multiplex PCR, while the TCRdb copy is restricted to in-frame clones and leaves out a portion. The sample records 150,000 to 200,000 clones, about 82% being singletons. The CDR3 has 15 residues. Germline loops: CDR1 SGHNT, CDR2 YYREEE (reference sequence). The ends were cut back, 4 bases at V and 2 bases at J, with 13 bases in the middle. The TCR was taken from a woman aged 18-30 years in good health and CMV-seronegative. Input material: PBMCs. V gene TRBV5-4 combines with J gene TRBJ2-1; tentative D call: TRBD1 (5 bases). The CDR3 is CASSRQGPTYNEQFF. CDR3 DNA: TGTGCCAGCAGCCGCCAGGGCCCTACCTACAATGAGCAGTTCTTC.